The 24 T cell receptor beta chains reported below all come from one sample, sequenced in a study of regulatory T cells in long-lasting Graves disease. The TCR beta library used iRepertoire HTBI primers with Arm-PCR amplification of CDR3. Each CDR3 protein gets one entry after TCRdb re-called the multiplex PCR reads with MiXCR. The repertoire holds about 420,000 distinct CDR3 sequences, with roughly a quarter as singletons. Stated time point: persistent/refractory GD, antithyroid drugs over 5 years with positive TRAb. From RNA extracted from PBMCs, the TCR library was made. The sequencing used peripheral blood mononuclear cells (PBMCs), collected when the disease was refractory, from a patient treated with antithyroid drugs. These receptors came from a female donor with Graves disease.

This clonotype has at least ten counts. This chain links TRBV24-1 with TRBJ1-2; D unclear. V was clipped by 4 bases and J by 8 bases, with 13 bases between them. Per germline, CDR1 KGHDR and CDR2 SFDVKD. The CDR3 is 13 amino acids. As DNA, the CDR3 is TGTGCCACCAGTGACCCTCGGGGTCGCGGCTACACCTTC. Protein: CATSDPRGRGYTF.

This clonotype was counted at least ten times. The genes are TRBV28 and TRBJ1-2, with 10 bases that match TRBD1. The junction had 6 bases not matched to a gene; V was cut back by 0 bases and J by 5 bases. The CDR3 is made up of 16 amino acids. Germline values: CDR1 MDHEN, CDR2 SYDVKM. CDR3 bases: TGTGCCAGCAGTTTATGGCGGGGACAGGGGAGGTATGGCTACACCTTC. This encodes CASSLWRGQGRYGYTF.

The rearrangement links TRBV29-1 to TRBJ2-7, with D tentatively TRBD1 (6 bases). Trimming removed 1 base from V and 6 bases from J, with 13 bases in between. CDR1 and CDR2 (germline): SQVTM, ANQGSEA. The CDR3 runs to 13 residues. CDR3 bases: TGCAGCGTTGAAGTACCAGGGGCCCGCGAGCAGTACTTC. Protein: CSVEVPGAREQYF.

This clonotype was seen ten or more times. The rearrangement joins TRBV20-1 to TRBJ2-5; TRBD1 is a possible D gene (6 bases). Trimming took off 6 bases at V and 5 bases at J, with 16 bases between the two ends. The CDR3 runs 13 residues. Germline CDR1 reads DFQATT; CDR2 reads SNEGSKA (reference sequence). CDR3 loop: CSANRALRETQYF. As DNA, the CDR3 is TGCAGTGCAAACAGGGCCTTAAGGGAGACCCAGTACTTC.

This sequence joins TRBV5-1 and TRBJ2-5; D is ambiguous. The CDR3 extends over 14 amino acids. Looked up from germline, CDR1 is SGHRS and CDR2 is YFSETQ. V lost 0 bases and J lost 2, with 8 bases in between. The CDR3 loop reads CASSLAAQQETQYF. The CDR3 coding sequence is TGCGCCAGCAGCTTGGCCGCACAACAAGAGACCCAGTACTTC.

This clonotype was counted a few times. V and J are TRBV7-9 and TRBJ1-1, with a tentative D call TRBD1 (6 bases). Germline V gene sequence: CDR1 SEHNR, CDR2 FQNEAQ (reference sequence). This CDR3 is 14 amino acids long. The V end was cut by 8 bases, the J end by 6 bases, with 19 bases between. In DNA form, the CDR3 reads TGTGCCAGCGCAAAGGGGGAGGTTGCCGCTGAAGCTTTCTTT. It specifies CASAKGEVAAEAFF.

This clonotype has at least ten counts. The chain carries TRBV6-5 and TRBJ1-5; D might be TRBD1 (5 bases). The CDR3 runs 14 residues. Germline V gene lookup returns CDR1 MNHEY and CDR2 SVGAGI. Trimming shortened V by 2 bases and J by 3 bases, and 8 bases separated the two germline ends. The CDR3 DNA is TGTGCCAGCAGTTACGGGGGGGACAATCAGCCCCAGCATTTT. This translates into CASSYGGDNQPQHF.

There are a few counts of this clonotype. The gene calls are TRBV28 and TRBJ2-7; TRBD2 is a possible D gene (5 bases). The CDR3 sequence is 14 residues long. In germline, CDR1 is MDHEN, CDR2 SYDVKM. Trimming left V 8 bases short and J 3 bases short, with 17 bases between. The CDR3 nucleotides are TGTGCCAGCGAACCCGGCGGGCAGAACTACGAGCAGTACTTC. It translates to CASEPGGQNYEQYF. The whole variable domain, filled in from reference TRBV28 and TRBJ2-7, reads DVKVTQSSRYLVKRTGEKVFLECVQDMDHENMFWYRQDPGLGLRLIYFSYDVKMKEKGDIPEGYSVSREKKERFSLILESASTNQTSMYLCASEPGGQNYEQYFGPGTRLTVT.

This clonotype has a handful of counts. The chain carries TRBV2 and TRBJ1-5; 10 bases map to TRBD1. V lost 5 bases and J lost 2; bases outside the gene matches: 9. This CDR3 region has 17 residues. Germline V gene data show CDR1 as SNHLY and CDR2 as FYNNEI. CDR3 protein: CASSSGQGGFGNQPQHF. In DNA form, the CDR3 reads TGTGCCAGCAGTTCAGGACAGGGGGGATTTGGCAATCAGCCCCAGCATTTT.

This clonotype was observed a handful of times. The CDR3 coding sequence is TGTGCCAGTAGAGGACAGGGGGCCCATCGGGATGGCTACACCTTC. The encoded protein is CASRGQGAHRDGYTF. This chain connects TRBV19 to TRBJ1-2; 11 bases line up with TRBD1. The CDR3 length is 15 residues. V trimming: 6 bases; J trimming: 6 bases; junction bases outside the gene matches: 9. The germline V gene encodes CDR1 LNHDA and CDR2 SQIVND (reference sequence).

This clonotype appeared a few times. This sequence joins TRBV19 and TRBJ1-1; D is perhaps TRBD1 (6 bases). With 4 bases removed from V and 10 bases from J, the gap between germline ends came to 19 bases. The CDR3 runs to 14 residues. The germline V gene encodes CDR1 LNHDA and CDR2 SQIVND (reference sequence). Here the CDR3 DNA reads TGTGCCAGTAGTAACGAAATTAAGCAGGGGAGAGCTTTCTTT. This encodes CASSNEIKQGRAFF.

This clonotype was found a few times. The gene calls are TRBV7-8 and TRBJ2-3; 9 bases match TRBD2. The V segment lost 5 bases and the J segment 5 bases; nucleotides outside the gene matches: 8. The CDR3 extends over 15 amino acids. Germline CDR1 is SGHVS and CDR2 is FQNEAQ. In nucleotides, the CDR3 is TGTGCCAGCAGCCCGCGGGAGGGCCTGAGAGATACGCAGTATTTT. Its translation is CASSPREGLRDTQYF.

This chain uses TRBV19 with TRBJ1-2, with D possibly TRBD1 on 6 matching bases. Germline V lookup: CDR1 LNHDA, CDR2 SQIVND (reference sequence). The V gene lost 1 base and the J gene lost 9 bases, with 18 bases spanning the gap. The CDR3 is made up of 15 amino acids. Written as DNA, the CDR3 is TGTGCCAGTAGTATAGCGGCGGGGGGCTCGAAGAGCTACACCTTC. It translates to CASSIAAGGSKSYTF.

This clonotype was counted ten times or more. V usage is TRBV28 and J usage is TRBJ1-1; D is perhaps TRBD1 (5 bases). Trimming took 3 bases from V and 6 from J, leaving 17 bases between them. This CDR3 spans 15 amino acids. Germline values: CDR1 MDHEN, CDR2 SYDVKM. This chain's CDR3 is CASSFPRDGSSEAFF. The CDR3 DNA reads TGTGCCAGCAGTTTCCCCAGGGACGGTTCGTCTGAAGCTTTCTTT.

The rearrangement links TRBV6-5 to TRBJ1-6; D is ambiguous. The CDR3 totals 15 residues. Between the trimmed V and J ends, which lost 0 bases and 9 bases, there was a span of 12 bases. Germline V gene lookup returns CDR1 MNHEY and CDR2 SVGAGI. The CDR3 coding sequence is TGTGCCAGCAGTTACTCTTTCGTCGGATCTTCACCCCTCCACTTT. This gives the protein CASSYSFVGSSPLHF.

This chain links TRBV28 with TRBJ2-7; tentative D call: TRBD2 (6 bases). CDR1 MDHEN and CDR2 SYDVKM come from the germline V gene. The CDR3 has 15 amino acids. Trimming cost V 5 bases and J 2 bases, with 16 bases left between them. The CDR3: CASSNLGSGTYEQYF. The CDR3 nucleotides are TGTGCCAGCAGTAACTTGGGTAGCGGAACCTACGAGCAGTACTTC.

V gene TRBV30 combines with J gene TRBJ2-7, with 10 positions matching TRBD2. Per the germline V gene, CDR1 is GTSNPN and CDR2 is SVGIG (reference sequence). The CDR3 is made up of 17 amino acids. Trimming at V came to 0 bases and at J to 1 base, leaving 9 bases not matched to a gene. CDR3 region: CAWSVPRTSGKSYEQYF. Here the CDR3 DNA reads TGTGCCTGGAGTGTACCGAGAACTAGCGGGAAATCCTACGAGCAGTACTTC.

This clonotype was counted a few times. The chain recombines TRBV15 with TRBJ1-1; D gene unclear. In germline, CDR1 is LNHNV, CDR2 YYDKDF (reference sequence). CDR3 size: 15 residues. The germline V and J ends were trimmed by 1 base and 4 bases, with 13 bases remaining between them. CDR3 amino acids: CATSRVEVGVTEAFF. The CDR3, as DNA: TGTGCCACCAGCAGAGTCGAGGTGGGCGTCACTGAAGCTTTCTTT.

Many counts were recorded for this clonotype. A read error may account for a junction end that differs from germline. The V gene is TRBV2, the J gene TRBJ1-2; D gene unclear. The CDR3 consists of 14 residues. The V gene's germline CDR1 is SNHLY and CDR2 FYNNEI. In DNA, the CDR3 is TGTGCCGGCAGTTACACAGATGCTAACTATGGCTACACCTTC. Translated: CAGSYTDANYGYTF.

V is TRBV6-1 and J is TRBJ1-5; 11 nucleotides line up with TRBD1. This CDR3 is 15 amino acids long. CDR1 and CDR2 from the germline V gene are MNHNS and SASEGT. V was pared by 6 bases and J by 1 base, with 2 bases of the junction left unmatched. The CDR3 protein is CASSGTGGSNQPQHF. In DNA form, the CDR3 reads TGTGCCAGCAGCGGGACAGGGGGAAGCAATCAGCCCCAGCATTTT.

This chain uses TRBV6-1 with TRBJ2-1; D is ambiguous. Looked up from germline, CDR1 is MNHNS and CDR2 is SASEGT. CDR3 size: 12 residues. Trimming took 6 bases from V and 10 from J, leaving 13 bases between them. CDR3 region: CASRSRGAEQFF. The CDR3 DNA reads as TGTGCCAGCAGGTCTAGAGGTGCCGAGCAGTTCTTC.

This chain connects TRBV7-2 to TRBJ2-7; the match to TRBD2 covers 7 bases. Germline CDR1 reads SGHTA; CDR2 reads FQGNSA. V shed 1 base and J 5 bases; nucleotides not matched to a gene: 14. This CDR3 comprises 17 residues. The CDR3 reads CASSLVGGGRSFHEQYF. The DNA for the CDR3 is TGTGCCAGCAGCTTAGTCGGGGGAGGGCGAAGTTTCCACGAGCAGTACTTC.

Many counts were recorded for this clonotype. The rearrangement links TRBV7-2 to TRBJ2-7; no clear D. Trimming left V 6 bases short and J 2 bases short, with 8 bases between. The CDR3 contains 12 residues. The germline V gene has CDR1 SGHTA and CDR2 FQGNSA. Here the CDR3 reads CASSLGTYEQYF. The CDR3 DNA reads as TGTGCCAGCAGTTTGGGAACCTACGAGCAGTACTTC.

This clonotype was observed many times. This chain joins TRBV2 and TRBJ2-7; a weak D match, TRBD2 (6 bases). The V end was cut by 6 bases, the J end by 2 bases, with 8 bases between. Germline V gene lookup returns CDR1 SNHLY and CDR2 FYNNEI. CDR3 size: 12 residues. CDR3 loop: CASRGTAYEQYF. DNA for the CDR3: TGTGCCAGCAGGGGGACTGCCTACGAGCAGTACTTC.